One sample yielded the 24 T cell receptor beta chains listed below, sequenced in a study of blood T cell repertoires in COVID-19. Using immunoSEQ multiplex PCR, the repertoire was profiled, and TCRdb retains in-frame clones only, with some absent. The top ten hold 6% to 7% of the sample, which has around 160,000 clones, about 90% seen once. The sample was peripheral blood. These receptors were obtained from a man of 80 years or more with acute or convalescent COVID-19.

The count of this clone is one. The sample contains more than one DNA sequence encoding this CDR3. The V and J genes are TRBV3-1 (or the pseudogene TRBV3-2) and TRBJ2-5; maybe TRBD1 (6 bases). The germline V gene has CDR1 LGHDT and CDR2 YNNKEL (reference sequence). The CDR3 is 13 residues long. Trimming removed 4 bases from V and 3 bases from J, with 9 bases in between. As DNA, the CDR3 is TGTGCCAGCAGCCGCAGGGGTGAAGAGACCCAGTACTTC. This translates into CASSRRGEETQYF.

The CDR3 DNA reads as TGCGCCAGCAAGGGAGTTCCGAACACTGAAGCTTTCTTT. Protein product: CASKGVPNTEAFF. The rearrangement uses TRBV5-1 and TRBJ1-1; D gene ambiguous. Germline V CDR1 and CDR2: SGHRS, YFSETQ. The V end was cut by 6 bases, the J end by 1 base, with 10 bases between. The CDR3 contains 13 residues.

The chain is built from TRBV7-8 and TRBJ1-5, with 9 bases lining up with TRBD1. This CDR3 region has 15 residues. V shed 5 bases, J shed 6 bases, and the junction held 8 bases outside the gene matches. Per germline, CDR1 SGHVS and CDR2 FQNEAQ. The CDR3 bases are TGTGCCAGCAGCCCCACAGGGGGCCGAAGTCAGCCCCAGCATTTT. Translating it yields CASSPTGGRSQPQHF.

This clone is a singleton in its sample. The chain links TRBV29-1 to TRBJ1-1; D unresolved. Germline-derived CDR1 and CDR2 are SQVTM and ANQGSEA. With 1 base removed from V and 0 bases from J, the gap between germline ends came to 9 bases. CDR3 length: 14 residues. The CDR3 here is CSVEVPGMNTEAFF. DNA of the CDR3: TGCAGCGTTGAAGTTCCGGGGATGAACACTGAAGCTTTCTTT.

The chain uses TRBV28 and TRBJ2-5, with TRBD2 identical over 9 bases. CDR1 MDHEN and CDR2 SYDVKM come from the germline V gene. The V gene end was trimmed by 2 bases and the J gene end by 3 bases; junction bases not matched to a gene: 10. This CDR3 contains 17 residues. The CDR3 spells CASSLNSGGGFEETQYF. DNA of the CDR3: TGTGCCAGCAGTTTAAATAGCGGGGGAGGGTTTGAAGAGACCCAGTACTTC.

The chain links TRBV5-5 to TRBJ2-5, with D possibly matching TRBD2 (6 bases). Germline CDR1 SGHKS, CDR2 YYEKEE (reference sequence). This CDR3 comprises 15 residues. V lost 0 bases to trimming and J lost 5 bases, with 14 bases between them. The CDR3 sequence is CASSLAMWGRETQYF. The CDR3 DNA follows: TGTGCCAGCAGCTTGGCGATGTGGGGGAGGGAGACCCAGTACTTC. Full variable domain (rest looked up from reference TRBV5-5 and TRBJ2-5): DAGVTQSPTHLIKTRGQQVTLRCSPISGHKSVSWYQQVLGQGPQFIFQYYEKEERGRGNFPDRFSARQFPNYSSELNVNALLLGDSALYLCASSLAMWGRETQYFGPGTRLLVL.

The chain combines TRBV5-4 with TRBJ2-7, with 10 bases matching TRBD1. The CDR3 length is 16 residues. After removal of 4 bases from V and 0 bases from J, the junction contained 7 bases not matched to a gene. Germline-derived CDR1 and CDR2 are SGHNT and YYREEE (reference sequence). The CDR3 DNA reads as TGTGCCAGCAGCAAAACCGGGACAGGGGTCTCCTACGAGCAGTACTTC. Translated, it gives CASSKTGTGVSYEQYF.

The chain has TRBV13 and TRBJ1-4; D possibly corresponds to TRBD1 (6 bases). Germline V CDR1 and CDR2: PRHDT, FYEKMQ (reference sequence). This CDR3 is 16 amino acids long. V was pared by 5 bases and J by 7 bases, with 20 bases between. CDR3 DNA: TGTGCCAGCAGCCCCAACAACCCGGGACAAGGTGAAAAACTGTTTTTT. Protein sequence: CASSPNNPGQGEKLFF.

The V call is TRBV7-2, the J call TRBJ2-7, with D hard to call. Trimming removed 2 bases from V and 3 bases from J, with 11 bases in between. This CDR3 region has 14 residues. Germline V gene data show CDR1 as SGHTA and CDR2 as FQGNSA. The CDR3 spells CASSLRDRLYEQYF. The CDR3 region has the DNA TGTGCCAGCAGCTTACGCGACCGACTCTACGAGCAGTACTTC.

The V gene is TRBV19, the J gene TRBJ2-4, with TRBD2 matching over 9 bases. Germline loops: CDR1 LNHDA, CDR2 SQIVND (reference sequence). The CDR3 sequence is 15 residues long. After removal of 6 bases from V and 9 bases from J, the junction contained 12 bases not matched to a gene. The CDR3 loop is CASSPGLAGMGIQYF. The CDR3 DNA follows: TGTGCCAGTAGCCCGGGGCTAGCGGGAATGGGCATTCAGTACTTC.

The chain couples TRBV25-1 to TRBJ2-7, with 7 bases matching TRBD1. V lost 6 bases, J lost 5 bases, and 13 bases stayed unmatched. The CDR3 length is 15 residues. CDR1 MGHDK and CDR2 SYGVNS come from the germline V gene. The CDR3 sequence: CASSQTGITPHEQYF. DNA of the CDR3: TGTGCCAGCAGCCAGACAGGGATCACCCCCCACGAGCAGTACTTC.

The chain recombines TRBV5-5 with TRBJ1-2; D uncertain. V was cut by 1 base and J by 9 bases, with 10 bases left in between. Germline V gene sequence: CDR1 SGHKS, CDR2 YYEKEE (reference sequence). The CDR3 runs 12 residues. The CDR3, as DNA: TGTGCCAGCAGCTTGTGGGCAGGAAGCTACACCTTC. Translating it yields CASSLWAGSYTF.

V gene TRBV19 combines with J gene TRBJ2-4, with a weak D call TRBD1 (5 bases). The germline gives CDR1 LNHDA, CDR2 SQIVND (reference sequence). V was trimmed by 9 bases and J by 1 base, leaving 10 bases between them. CDR3 length: 13 residues. For the CDR3, the DNA is TGTGCCAGCCGCGCAGGGGCCAAAAACATTCAGTACTTC. Protein product: CASRAGAKNIQYF.

The V gene is TRBV11-2, the J gene TRBJ1-5, with 8 positions matching TRBD1. V trimming: 0 bases; J trimming: 7 bases; junction bases outside the gene matches: 8. Germline values: CDR1 SGHAT, CDR2 FQNNGV. This CDR3 region has 16 residues. The CDR3 sequence: CASSLDPGRGHQPQHF. As DNA, the CDR3 is TGTGCCAGCAGCTTAGATCCCGGCAGGGGGCACCAGCCCCAGCATTTT.

This clone occurred a few times. CDR3 sequence: CASSLRGPLYEQYF. The CDR3 DNA reads as TGTGCCAGCAGTTTAAGGGGTCCTCTCTACGAGCAGTACTTC. This rearrangement joins TRBV27 to TRBJ2-7, with a tentative D call TRBD1 (5 bases). The CDR3 covers 14 residues. Trimming removed 2 bases from V and 3 bases from J, with 11 bases in between. Germline lookup yields CDR1 MNHEY and CDR2 SMNVEV (reference sequence).

The CDR3 sequence is CASRLRTGQASYEQYF. As DNA, the CDR3 is TGTGCCAGCAGGCTACGAACGGGACAGGCCTCCTACGAGCAGTACTTC. The chain carries TRBV2 and TRBJ2-7, with TRBD1 matching 8 bases. V lost 6 bases to trimming and J lost 0 bases; unmatched junction nucleotides: 10. There are 16 residues in the CDR3. Per the germline V gene, CDR1 is SNHLY and CDR2 is FYNNEI.

The rearrangement links TRBV24-1 to TRBJ1-4; 9 nucleotides align to TRBD1. The CDR3 consists of 15 residues. Unmatched junction bases numbered 3, after V lost 4 bases and J lost 4 bases. Per germline, CDR1 KGHDR and CDR2 SFDVKD. This CDR3 reads CATSDPGQGNEKLFF. The DNA of the CDR3 is TGTGCCACCAGTGACCCGGGACAGGGTAATGAAAAACTGTTTTTT.

This chain connects TRBV18 to TRBJ2-1, with D tentatively TRBD1 (5 bases). This CDR3 comprises 16 residues. Germline V gives CDR1 KGHSH, CDR2 LQKENI. The germline V and J ends were trimmed by 6 bases and 2 bases, with 17 bases remaining between them. Here the CDR3 DNA reads TGTGCCAGCTCTCCCAGAGAAGGACAAACCTACAATGAGCAGTTCTTC. The encoded protein is CASSPREGQTYNEQFF.

The chain combines TRBV28 with TRBJ2-1; 10 bases match TRBD2. CDR1 is MDHEN and CDR2 is SYDVKM in the germline V gene. Losses at the gene ends were 6 bases for V and 3 bases for J; bases not matched to a gene: 8. The CDR3 contains 16 residues. The CDR3 nucleotides are TGTGCCAGCAGCACCGAGGAGCGGGGGGGCTACAATGAGCAGTTCTTC. It yields the protein CASSTEERGGYNEQFF. Full variable domain (outside the CDR3, taken from reference TRBV28 and TRBJ2-1): DVKVTQSSRYLVKRTGEKVFLECVQDMDHENMFWYRQDPGLGLRLIYFSYDVKMKEKGDIPEGYSVSREKKERFSLILESASTNQTSMYLCASSTEERGGYNEQFFGPGTRLTVL.

The chain links TRBV4-1 to TRBJ2-5; possible D gene TRBD2, 5 bases. Germline lookup yields CDR1 MGHRA and CDR2 YSYEKL. The CDR3 totals 14 residues. Trimming took off 0 bases at V and 6 bases at J, with 11 bases between the two ends. CDR3 bases: TGCGCCAGCAGCCAAGAAAGCCCCGGGAAGACCCAGTACTTC. Translated, it gives CASSQESPGKTQYF.

The chain joins TRBV5-5 to TRBJ2-2, with TRBD2 matching 8 bases. The junction had 10 bases not matched to a gene; V was cut back by 6 bases and J by 6 bases. Germline lookup yields CDR1 SGHKS and CDR2 YYEKEE (reference sequence). There are 15 residues in the CDR3. The CDR3 nucleotides are TGTGCCAGCAACCTCCGGGGGGGGGCCGCCGGGGAGCTGTTTTTT. Protein sequence: CASNLRGGAAGELFF.

The chain's CDR3 is CASMETGSVPSSGNTIYF. CDR3 nucleotides: TGCGCCAGCATGGAGACAGGTTCCGTACCAAGCTCTGGAAACACCATATATTTT. The chain is built from TRBV5-1 and TRBJ1-3; D is perhaps TRBD1 (6 bases). The CDR3 runs 18 residues. The V end was cut by 6 bases, the J end by 0 bases, with 22 bases between. Germline V gives CDR1 SGHRS, CDR2 YFSETQ.

This chain joins TRBV5-1 and TRBJ1-1, with D perhaps matching TRBD1 (5 bases). Germline-derived CDR1 and CDR2 are SGHRS and YFSETQ. The CDR3 runs 15 residues. Trimming pared 0 bases from V and 8 bases from J, leaving 17 bases between. The CDR3 bases are TGCGCCAGCAGCTTGGAAGGGACTATCACACTGGAAGCTTTCTTT. Its protein product is CASSLEGTITLEAFF.

The chain uses TRBV18 and TRBJ2-1, with TRBD1 matching over 10 bases. The V gene's germline CDR1 is KGHSH and CDR2 LQKENI. V dropped 3 bases and J dropped 8; count of bases not matched to a gene: 10. The CDR3 spans 16 residues. The CDR3 region is CASSPQGTGVRDEQFF. The CDR3 nucleotides read TGTGCCAGCTCACCCCAGGGGACAGGGGTTCGCGATGAGCAGTTCTTC.